Below, 30 T cell receptor beta chains from the same sample are listed, as sequenced in a study of T cell repertoires in aging, cancer and after chemotherapy. Peripheral blood genomic DNA, not sorted cells or RNA, was the template. Rearranged V-D-J TRB sequences were amplified with a mixed TRB-A/B primer pool. TCRdb re-called the multiplex PCR reads through MiXCR, storing one row per CDR3 protein. The table records 19,000 or so distinct CDR3 sequences, approximately 40% of them present only once. Input material: blood. All receptors come from a human donor with a solid tumor.

This clonotype is judged medium-sized (0.01 to 0.1%). This chain joins TRBV6-2 or TRBV6-3 and TRBJ1-2, with D hard to call. V dropped 2 bases and J dropped 6 bases, with 13 bases sitting between them. Germline CDR1 and CDR2: MNHEY and SVGEGT. This CDR3 is 14 amino acids long. CDR3 in amino acids: CASSYGSGWDGYTF. The CDR3 nucleotides are TGTGCCAGCAGTTACGGCAGTGGCTGGGATGGCTACACCTTC.

This clonotype was detected only a few times. V usage is TRBV11-1 and J usage is TRBJ1-5; D is ambiguous. The length of the CDR3 is 14 residues. Germline loops: CDR1 SGHAT, CDR2 FQDESV (reference sequence). V lost 5 bases, J lost 7 bases, and 15 bases lay in between. In DNA form, the CDR3 reads TGTGCCAGCAGCCCCCTTGTGGCAGGACAGCCCCAGCATTTT. Protein sequence: CASSPLVAGQPQHF.

The gene calls are TRBV5-5 and TRBJ1-5; D unclear. The CDR3 is made up of 15 amino acids. Trimming removed 0 bases from V and 0 bases from J, with 7 bases in between. CDR1 SGHKS and CDR2 YYEKEE come from the germline V gene (reference sequence). The CDR3 loop reads CASSLGRVSNQPQHF. CDR3 DNA sequence: TGTGCCAGCAGCTTGGGTAGGGTTAGCAATCAGCCCCAGCATTTT. Complete variable domain (other parts from reference TRBV5-5 and TRBJ1-5): DAGVTQSPTHLIKTRGQQVTLRCSPISGHKSVSWYQQVLGQGPQFIFQYYEKEERGRGNFPDRFSARQFPNYSSELNVNALLLGDSALYLCASSLGRVSNQPQHFGDGTRLSIL.

This clonotype was counted between two and nine times. The J gene is TRBJ2-1, the V gene TRBV6-2 or TRBV6-3, with 9 bases lining up with TRBD2. Germline V lookup: CDR1 MNHEY, CDR2 SVGEGT. The trim removed 2 bases at V and 2 bases at J, leaving 13 bases unmatched. The CDR3 runs 19 residues. The CDR3 loop is CASSYGAGGPKGPYNEQFF. CDR3 bases: TGTGCCAGCAGTTACGGGGCGGGAGGGCCAAAAGGGCCCTACAATGAGCAGTTCTTC.

This sequence joins TRBV30 and TRBJ2-3; the match to TRBD2 covers 11 bases. This CDR3 contains 17 residues. Germline V gives CDR1 GTSNPN, CDR2 SVGIG (reference sequence). V trimming: 2 bases; J trimming: 0 bases; junction bases outside the gene matches: 7. CDR3 amino acids: CAWSNLAGGDSTDTQYF. DNA for the CDR3: TGTGCCTGGAGTAACTTAGCGGGAGGGGACAGCACAGATACGCAGTATTTT.

The table lists this clonotype with a few counts. The genes are TRBV5-1 and TRBJ2-4; D is undetermined. This CDR3 has 15 residues. Looked up from germline, CDR1 is SGHRS and CDR2 is YFSETQ. Between the trimmed V and J ends, which lost 4 bases and 0 bases, there was a span of 11 bases. In nucleotides, the CDR3 is TGCGCCAGCAGCCCCCGAGGCGGAGCCAAAAACATTCAGTACTTC. This translates into CASSPRGGAKNIQYF.

Only a few counts were recorded for this clonotype. The chain has TRBV27 and TRBJ1-5; D may be TRBD1 (5 bases). The germline V gene has CDR1 MNHEY and CDR2 SMNVEV (reference sequence). Trimming shortened V by 4 bases and J by 2 bases, and 18 bases separated the two germline ends. This CDR3 spans 17 amino acids. CDR3 in DNA: TGTGCCAGCAGTTACGTAGCAGGGTATGCTTGCAATCAGCCCCAGCATTTT. Encoded protein: CASSYVAGYACNQPQHF.

The CDR3 nucleotides read TGTGCCAGCAGTTTGGGCTACTACGAGCAGTACTTC. Translating it yields CASSLGYYEQYF. The chain is built from TRBV6-2 or TRBV6-3 and TRBJ2-7, with D uncertain. The CDR3 consists of 12 residues. From germline, CDR1 is MNHEY and CDR2 SVGEGT. V lost 4 bases and J 3 bases, leaving 7 bases between the germline ends.

The sample holds a few counts of this clonotype. The chain links TRBV5-4 to TRBJ2-3; 8 nucleotides agree with TRBD1. This CDR3 has 18 amino acids. CDR1 SGHNT and CDR2 YYREEE come from the germline V gene (reference sequence). V shed 0 bases, J shed 1 base, and the junction held 10 bases outside the gene matches. In DNA form, the CDR3 reads TGTGCCAGCAGCTTGGCCCACCAGGGGGCTGCGGGCACAGATACGCAGTATTTT. Its protein product is CASSLAHQGAAGTDTQYF.

This clonotype has more than one count but fewer than ten. The chain has TRBV19 and TRBJ2-2, with D possibly called TRBD1 or TRBD2 (5 bases each). This CDR3 is 11 amino acids long. The V gene lost 11 bases and the J gene lost 9 bases, with 13 bases spanning the gap. Germline V gene sequence: CDR1 LNHDA, CDR2 SQIVND (reference sequence). The CDR3 DNA is TGTGCCGGGGAGAAGGGGCGGGAGCTGTTTTTT. It is translated as CAGEKGRELFF.

V is TRBV19 and J is TRBJ2-7; D is possibly TRBD2 (6 bases). Trimming pared 6 bases from V and 2 bases from J, leaving 17 bases between. This CDR3 is 15 amino acids long. Germline values: CDR1 LNHDA, CDR2 SQIVND (reference sequence). The CDR3 loop reads CASRNLRDFPYEQYF. The CDR3 DNA reads as TGTGCCAGTAGGAACCTCCGGGACTTCCCCTACGAGCAGTACTTC.

The chain is built from TRBV5-1 and TRBJ2-7; weak D call: TRBD2 (6 bases). V gave up 4 bases and J gave up 7 bases, with 15 bases separating them. From germline, CDR1 is SGHRS and CDR2 YFSETQ. CDR3 length equals 13 residues. CDR3 protein: CASSQGGGLEQYF. The DNA of the CDR3 is TGCGCCAGCAGCCAAGGCGGAGGGTTGGAGCAGTACTTC.

The chain combines TRBV6-2 or TRBV6-3 with TRBJ2-7, with D perhaps TRBD1 (6 bases). Trimming cost V 0 bases and J 2 bases, with 11 bases left between them. The CDR3 covers 15 residues. CDR1 and CDR2 from the germline V gene are MNHEY and SVGEGT. CDR3 DNA sequence: TGTGCCAGCAGTTACTCCTGGACAGCTGCCTACGAGCAGTACTTC. As protein: CASSYSWTAAYEQYF.

Comments on this clonotype: A clone one base away is much larger, so this may be a read error. The chain uses TRBV19 and TRBJ2-7, with D possibly matching TRBD1 (7 bases). The length of the CDR3 is 15 residues. Germline loops: CDR1 LNHDA, CDR2 SQIVND (reference sequence). DNA of the CDR3: TGTGCCTGTAGTATGGGGCGGGACAGCAGCTACGAGCAGTACTTC. Residues: CACSMGRDSSYEQYF.

The chain uses TRBV6-4 and TRBJ2-3; 12 bases line up with TRBD2. Germline assignment: CDR1 MRHNA and CDR2 SNTAGT. J gave up 0 bases and V 3 bases, and 1 base lay outside the gene matches. CDR3 length equals 16 residues. The CDR3 nucleotides read TGTGCCAGCAGTGAGACTAGCGGGGGTAGCACAGATACGCAGTATTTT. Protein: CASSETSGGSTDTQYF.

The chain couples TRBV6-5 to TRBJ2-2; D possibly corresponds to TRBD1 (6 bases). This CDR3 has 16 amino acids. Per germline, CDR1 MNHEY and CDR2 SVGAGI. With 0 bases removed from V and 6 bases from J, the gap between germline ends came to 14 bases. CDR3: CASSYSSSGAAGELFF. CDR3 coding DNA: TGTGCCAGCAGTTACTCTTCCTCAGGGGCGGCCGGGGAGCTGTTTTTT.

J is TRBJ1-5 and V is TRBV6-5; maybe TRBD1 (5 bases). Germline loops: CDR1 MNHEY, CDR2 SVGAGI. Trimming shortened V by 0 bases and J by 0 bases, and 6 bases separated the two germline ends. The CDR3 runs to 15 residues. The CDR3 DNA sequence: TGTGCCAGCAGTTACTCAGGGACTAGCAATCAGCCCCAGCATTTT. Its translation is CASSYSGTSNQPQHF.

By share, this clonotype ranks as medium-sized. The DNA of the CDR3 is TGTGCCAGTAGTGCCCGGGACAGGGTGGTACAAGATACGCAGTATTTT. Its translation: CASSARDRVVQDTQYF. The chain is built from TRBV19 and TRBJ2-3; TRBD1 aligns across 9 bases. Germline CDR1 LNHDA, CDR2 SQIVND (reference sequence). The junction had 11 bases not matched to a gene; V was cut back by 5 bases and J by 5 bases. CDR3 length equals 16 residues.

This chain uses TRBV9 with TRBJ1-3, with no clear D. V was trimmed by 3 bases and J by 0 bases, leaving 10 bases between them. This CDR3 region has 15 residues. Germline CDR1 SGDLS, CDR2 YYNGEE. The CDR3 loop is CASSEDVLSGNTIYF. CDR3 coding DNA: TGTGCCAGCAGCGAGGACGTCCTCTCTGGAAACACCATATATTTT.

The rearrangement links TRBV19 to TRBJ1-5; 8 bases are shared with TRBD1. Germline-derived CDR1 and CDR2 are LNHDA and SQIVND (reference sequence). The CDR3 covers 17 residues. Unmatched junction bases numbered 7, after V lost 3 bases and J lost 0 bases. As DNA, the CDR3 is TGTGCCAGTAGTATTGGCGCAGGGGGCGATAGCAATCAGCCCCAGCATTTT. Its protein product is CASSIGAGGDSNQPQHF.

The J gene is TRBJ1-2, the V gene TRBV7-9; a possible D gene is TRBD1 (6 bases). The CDR3 consists of 14 residues. V shed 1 base and J shed 2 bases, with 8 bases lying between them. Germline V gene lookup returns CDR1 SEHNR and CDR2 FQNEAQ (reference sequence). The CDR3 loop is CASSLGGPNYGYTF. CDR3 bases: TGTGCCAGCAGCTTAGGGGGGCCGAACTATGGCTACACCTTC.

The J gene is TRBJ1-1, the V gene TRBV19; no clear D gene. Trimming removed 1 base at V and 3 bases at J, with 9 bases between. CDR1 is LNHDA and CDR2 is SQIVND in the germline V gene (reference sequence). This CDR3 is built from 14 residues. DNA for the CDR3: TGTGCCAGTAGTATAGGACCCAGGCACACTGAAGCTTTCTTT. Protein sequence: CASSIGPRHTEAFF.

V gene TRBV12-3 or TRBV12-4 combines with J gene TRBJ2-4; perhaps TRBD1 as D (6 bases). The germline V and J ends were trimmed by 4 bases and 0 bases, with 13 bases remaining between them. The CDR3 runs to 16 residues. CDR3 in DNA: TGTGCCAGCAGTTCTAGACAGGTTCTAGCCAAAAACATTCAGTACTTC. Amino acid sequence: CASSSRQVLAKNIQYF.

This sequence joins TRBV15 and TRBJ2-7, with TRBD2 matching over 9 bases. Germline-derived CDR1 and CDR2 are LNHNV and YYDKDF (reference sequence). The CDR3 loop spans 14 amino acids. V shed 5 bases, J shed 4 bases, and the junction held 6 bases outside the gene matches. The CDR3 DNA reads as TGTGCCACCAGCTCCGGCGGGAGGGAATACGAGCAGTACTTC. It yields the protein CATSSGGREYEQYF.

The V gene is TRBV28, the J gene TRBJ2-1, with TRBD2 identical over 12 bases. V lost 3 bases to trimming and J lost 7 bases; unmatched junction nucleotides: 7. Germline CDR1 MDHEN, CDR2 SYDVKM. The CDR3 totals 16 residues. The CDR3 here is CASSFAATSGRNEQFF. The DNA of the CDR3 is TGTGCCAGCAGTTTCGCCGCGACTAGCGGGAGAAATGAGCAGTTCTTC.

This chain links TRBV30 with TRBJ2-7, with D perhaps being TRBD1 or TRBD2 (5 bases each). The CDR3 has 15 amino acids. The V end was cut by 0 bases, the J end by 2 bases, with 14 bases between. CDR1 and CDR2 from the germline V gene are GTSNPN and SVGIG (reference sequence). CDR3 residues: CAWSVPGATPYEQYF. The CDR3 DNA reads TGTGCCTGGAGTGTACCCGGGGCCACCCCCTACGAGCAGTACTTC.

The chain employs TRBV29-1 and TRBJ1-2, with a possible D match to TRBD1 (5 bases). Germline lookup yields CDR1 SQVTM and CDR2 ANQGSEA. The CDR3 covers 12 residues. Trimming removed 4 bases at V and 4 bases at J, with 10 bases between. The CDR3 region is CSVVRDPYGYTF. CDR3 nucleotide sequence: TGCAGCGTTGTCAGGGATCCCTATGGCTACACCTTC.

The chain combines TRBV6-1 with TRBJ2-1; 7 nucleotides agree with TRBD2. Unmatched junction bases numbered 7, after V lost 3 bases and J lost 5 bases. Germline V gives CDR1 MNHNS, CDR2 SASEGT. The CDR3 extends over 15 amino acids. The DNA of the CDR3 is TGTGCCAGCAGTGAGGATCCGGGACTAAACAATGAGCAGTTCTTC. Translation: CASSEDPGLNNEQFF.

V is TRBV6-5 and J is TRBJ1-1; D is unclear. V lost 0 bases and J lost 5, with 13 bases in between. The CDR3 runs to 15 residues. CDR1 MNHEY and CDR2 SVGAGI come from the germline V gene. The DNA of the CDR3 is TGTGCCAGCAGTTACTCGAGCCCCGGGCGGACTGAAGCTTTCTTT. It specifies CASSYSSPGRTEAFF.

This clonotype has just a few counts. The chain combines TRBV7-2 with TRBJ2-7; perhaps TRBD1 as D (5 bases). V was pared by 4 bases and J by 0 bases, with 13 bases between. CDR1 SGHTA and CDR2 FQGNSA come from the germline V gene. The CDR3 covers 15 residues. This chain's CDR3 is CASSSRPGRSYEQYF. CDR3 in DNA: TGTGCCAGCAGCTCCCGACCAGGGCGCTCCTACGAGCAGTACTTC.